The 8 T cell receptor beta chains below all came from one sample that was sequenced in a study of T cell repertoires in cytomegalovirus infection. TCRdb re-derived calls from the reads in MiXCR, one entry per CDR3 protein. The table has roughly 300,000 distinct CDR3 sequences, roughly 24% seen once. The sequencing input was PBMCs. These receptors were obtained from a human donor in good health (CMV status not recorded). Some clones in this sample may be carry-over from other donors' samples.

This clonotype was counted a few times. This chain joins TRBV10-1 and TRBJ2-1; a weak D match, TRBD1 (6 bases). Germline V gene sequence: CDR1 WNHNN, CDR2 SYGVQD (reference sequence). The ends were cut back, 4 bases at V and 5 bases at J, with 9 bases in the middle. CDR3 size: 13 residues. The CDR3 region has the DNA TGCGCCAGCAGTGGGGGGCAGCACAATGAGCAGTTCTTC. Translation: CASSGGQHNEQFF.

The chain couples TRBV20-1 to TRBJ2-5; 8 bases are a match to TRBD2. The V segment lost 5 bases and the J segment 5 bases; nucleotides outside the gene matches: 7. CDR3 length: 13 residues. Germline V lookup: CDR1 DFQATT, CDR2 SNEGSKA (reference sequence). The CDR3 nucleotides are TGCAGTGCTGGCCGGGGGGGGGCGGAGACCCAGTACTTC. Encoded protein: CSAGRGGAETQYF.

This clonotype was seen a few times. The V call is TRBV12-3 or TRBV12-4, the J call TRBJ1-5; D is possibly TRBD1 (6 bases). V was trimmed by 9 bases and J by 1 base, leaving 10 bases between them. The CDR3 has 13 residues. CDR3 in DNA: TGTGCCAGTGGGCAGGGGAGCAATCAGCCCCAGCATTTT. It encodes CASGQGSNQPQHF.

In the case of this clonotype: An end of the junction does not agree with germline; a read error may underlie this. In DNA form, the CDR3 reads TGTGTCAGCAGACCCGACACAATGAACACTGAAGCTTTCTTT. As protein: CVSRPDTMNTEAFF. V is TRBV6-5 and J is TRBJ1-1; D remains unclear. Germline V lookup: CDR1 MNHEY, CDR2 SVGAGI. CDR3 length: 14 amino acids.

Only a few counts were recorded for this clonotype. The V call is TRBV5-1, the J call TRBJ2-1; 11 bases are shared with TRBD2. This CDR3 is built from 13 residues. Germline trimming cut 5 bases from V and 7 bases from J; bases unmatched to any gene: 2. Germline CDR1 reads SGHRS; CDR2 reads YFSETQ. The CDR3 reads CASRASGGNEQFF. The DNA for the CDR3 is TGCGCCAGCAGAGCTAGCGGGGGGAATGAGCAGTTCTTC.

This sequence joins TRBV7-2 and TRBJ1-6, with D possibly TRBD1 on 5 matching bases. The CDR3 sequence is 15 residues long. V lost 5 bases to trimming and J lost 9 bases, with 17 bases between them. The V gene's germline CDR1 is SGHTA and CDR2 FQGNSA. This CDR3 reads CASSLRDVRGSPLHF. CDR3 DNA sequence: TGTGCCAGCAGCCTACGGGACGTAAGGGGTTCACCCCTCCACTTT.

Only a few counts were recorded for this clonotype. The chain uses TRBV7-9 and TRBJ1-5; possible D gene TRBD1, 5 bases. V dropped 6 bases and J dropped 3 bases, with 12 bases sitting between them. Germline V gene data show CDR1 as SEHNR and CDR2 as FQNEAQ (reference sequence). The CDR3 length is 14 residues. In DNA, the CDR3 is TGTGCCAGCAGTTGGGCGGGGGACAATCAGCCCCAGCATTTT. As protein: CASSWAGDNQPQHF.

The CDR3: CASSLFRVGRDRSYNEQFF. For the CDR3, the DNA is TGTGCCAGCAGCCTATTCCGAGTGGGTAGGGACAGGTCCTACAATGAGCAGTTCTTC. J is TRBJ2-1 and V is TRBV7-8; 8 positions agree with TRBD1. V was clipped by 5 bases and J by 1 base; unmatched bases: 16. In germline, CDR1 is SGHVS, CDR2 FQNEAQ. The CDR3 consists of 19 residues.